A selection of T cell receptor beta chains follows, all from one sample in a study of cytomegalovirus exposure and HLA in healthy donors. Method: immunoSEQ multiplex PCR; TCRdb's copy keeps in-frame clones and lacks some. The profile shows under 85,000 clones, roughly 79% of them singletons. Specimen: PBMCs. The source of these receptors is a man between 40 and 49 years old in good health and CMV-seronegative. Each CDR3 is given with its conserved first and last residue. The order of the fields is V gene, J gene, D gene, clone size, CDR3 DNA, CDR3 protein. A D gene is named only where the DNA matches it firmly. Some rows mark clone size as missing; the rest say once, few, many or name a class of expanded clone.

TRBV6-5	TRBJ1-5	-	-	TGTGCCAGCAGTTACACCCGAGATAGCAATCAGCCCCAGCATTTT	CASSYTRDSNQPQHF
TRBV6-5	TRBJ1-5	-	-	TGTGCCAGCAGTTTTGGGCGACCGGATCAGCCCCAGCATTTT	CASSFGRPDQPQHF
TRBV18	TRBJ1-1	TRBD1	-	TGTGCCAGCTCACTAATCAGAACAGGGGGAAGAACTGAAGCTTTCTTT	CASSLIRTGGRTEAFF
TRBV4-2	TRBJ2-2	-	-	TGTGCCAGCAGCCACCAAGACTCCGGGAGTCTCAATTCCGGGGAGCTGTTTTTT	CASSHQDSGSLNSGELFF
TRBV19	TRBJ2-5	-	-	TGTGTCAGAAACTCCACGGCTAGTCGGTGGGCCCAGTACTTC	CVRNSTASRWAQYF
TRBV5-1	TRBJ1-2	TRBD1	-	TGCGCCAGCAGCCCCGGGACAGGGAGCAACTATGGCTACACCTTC	CASSPGTGSNYGYTF
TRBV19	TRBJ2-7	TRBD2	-	TGTGCCAGTAGTATAATAGCGGGGAACTCCTACGAGCAGTACTTC	CASSIIAGNSYEQYF
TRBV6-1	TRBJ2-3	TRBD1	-	TGTGCCAGCAGCGACAGGGCGAGCACAGATACGCAGTATTTT	CASSDRASTDTQYF
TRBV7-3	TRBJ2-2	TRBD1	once	TGTGCCAGCAGCTCGGGGACAGGGTTTAGCGGGGAGCTGTTTTTT	CASSSGTGFSGELFF
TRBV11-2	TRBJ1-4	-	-	TGTGCCAGCAGACCTCCAGGCAGGAGGGAAAAACTGTTTTTT	CASRPPGRREKLFF
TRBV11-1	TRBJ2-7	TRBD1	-	TGTGCCAGCAGCTTGGGACAGGTCTACTCCTACGAGCAGTACTTC	CASSLGQVYSYEQYF
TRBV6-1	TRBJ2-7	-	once	TGTGCCAGCAGTGAAGCTCCGGTGGCAGGGGGGATTGGCGAGCAGTACTTC	CASSEAPVAGGIGEQYF
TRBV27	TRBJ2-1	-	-	TGTGCCAGCAGTTTTACATGGGCGGGACTCTCCTACAATGAGCAGTTCTTC	CASSFTWAGLSYNEQFF
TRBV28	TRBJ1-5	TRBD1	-	TGTGCCAGCAGCCCAGGGGGGTCTTTAGATCAGCCCCAGCATTTT	CASSPGGSLDQPQHF
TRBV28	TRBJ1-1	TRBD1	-	TGTGCCAGCAGGACAGGGTATGCCACTGAAGCTTTCTTT	CASRTGYATEAFF
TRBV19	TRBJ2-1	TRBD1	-	TGTGCCAGTGCTAGATTAGGACAGGGTCCCTACAATGAGCAGTTCTTC	CASARLGQGPYNEQFF
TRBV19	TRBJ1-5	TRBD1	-	TGTGCCAGTAGTCCCGGGACAGGGCGGTCTAGACAGCCCCAGCATTTT	CASSPGTGRSRQPQHF
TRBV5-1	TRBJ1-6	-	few	TGCGCCAGCAGCTTGGCCGTTGATAATTCACCCCTCCACTTT	CASSLAVDNSPLHF
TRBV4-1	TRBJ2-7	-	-	TGCGCCAGCAGCTCCGGGTCAACACTTATTGAGCAGTACTTC	CASSSGSTLIEQYF
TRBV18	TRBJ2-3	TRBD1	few	TGTGCCAGCCAATTGGGGACAGGGCAAACAGATACGCAGTATTTT	CASQLGTGQTDTQYF
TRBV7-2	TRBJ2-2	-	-	TGTGCCAGCAGCTTTGTGGAGGTTTTGAACACCGGGGAGCTGTTTTTT	CASSFVEVLNTGELFF
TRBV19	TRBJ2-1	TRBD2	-	TGTGCCAGTAGTGAGGGACTAGCGGGGCTCAATGAGCAGTTCTTC	CASSEGLAGLNEQFF
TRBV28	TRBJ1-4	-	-	TGTGCCAGCAGCCCTCCAGGGGAGGGCGAAAAACTGTTTTTT	CASSPPGEGEKLFF
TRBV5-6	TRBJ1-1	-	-	TGTGCCAGCAGCTCCGACCCGGGAGGCACTGAAGCTTTCTTT	CASSSDPGGTEAFF
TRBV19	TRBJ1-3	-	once	TGTGCCAGTAGTGAGACAGGATCCGGAAACACCATATATTTT	CASSETGSGNTIYF
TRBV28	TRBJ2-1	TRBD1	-	TGTGCCAGCAGTTCCCCCGGGACAGGGGGTGTTGAGCAGTTCTTC	CASSSPGTGGVEQFF
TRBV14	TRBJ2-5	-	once	TGTGCCAGCAGCCAATTTCGGGAGACCCAGTACTTC	CASSQFRETQYF
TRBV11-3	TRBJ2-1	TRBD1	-	TGTGCCAGCAGCCTCAGCGGACAGGGGATCGGCAATGAGCAGTTCTTC	CASSLSGQGIGNEQFF
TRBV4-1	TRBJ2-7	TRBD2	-	TGCGCCAGCAGCCAAGGTCGGGAGGGCCGCTACGAGCAGTACTTC	CASSQGREGRYEQYF
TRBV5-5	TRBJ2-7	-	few	TGTGCCAGCAGCTTGGTTTTGATGGGGGGGCAGTACTTC	CASSLVLMGGQYF
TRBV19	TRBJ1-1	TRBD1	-	TGTGCCTCATCACCGGGACAGGGGAGTGCTGAAGCTTTCTTT	CASSPGQGSAEAFF
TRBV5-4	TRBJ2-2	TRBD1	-	TGTGCCAGCAGCTATAGGGGGCAGTCCGGGGAGCTGTTTTTT	CASSYRGQSGELFF
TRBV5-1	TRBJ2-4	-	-	TGCGCCAGCAGCATCCCAGGACAGACAAACATTCAGTACTTC	CASSIPGQTNIQYF
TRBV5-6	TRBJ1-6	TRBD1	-	TGTGCCAGCAGCCGTGGACAGGTTTATAATTCACCCCTCCACTTT	CASSRGQVYNSPLHF
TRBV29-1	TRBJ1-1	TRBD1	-	TGCAGCGTGCTCAGGGGGAGGAACACTGAAGCTTTCTTT	CSVLRGRNTEAFF
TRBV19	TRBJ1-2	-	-	TGTGCCAGTAGTTTATCTAACTATGGCTACACCTTC	CASSLSNYGYTF
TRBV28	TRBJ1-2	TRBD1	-	TGTGCCAGCAGTCCGGACAGGGTATATGGCTACACCTTC	CASSPDRVYGYTF
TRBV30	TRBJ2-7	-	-	TGTGCCTGGAGTGTACATGAGGCCACGTTGCGTTCCGAGCAGTACTTC	CAWSVHEATLRSEQYF
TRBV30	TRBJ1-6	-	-	TGTGCCTGGAGGCGAGAGTTCAATTCACCCCTCCACTTT	CAWRREFNSPLHF
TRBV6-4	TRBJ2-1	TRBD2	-	TGTGCCAGCAGGCGGACTAGCGGGAGTAACAATGAGCAGTTCTTC	CASRRTSGSNNEQFF
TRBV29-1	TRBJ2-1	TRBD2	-	TGCAGCGTTGAAGATCACTCCCGCGGGAGGGCCGCTGAGCAGTTCTTC	CSVEDHSRGRAAEQFF
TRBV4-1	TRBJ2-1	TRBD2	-	TGCGCCAGCAGCCAAGATGGGGCTAGCGGGATCGATGAGCAGTTCTTC	CASSQDGASGIDEQFF
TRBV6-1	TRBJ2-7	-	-	TGTGCCAGCACTCAGACACGAGGGAGCTCCGAGCAGTACTTC	CASTQTRGSSEQYF
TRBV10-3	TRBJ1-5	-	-	TGTGCCATCAAAGAAGAGAATCAGCCCCAGCATTTT	CAIKEENQPQHF
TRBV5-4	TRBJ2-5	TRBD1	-	TGTGCCAGCAGCCCGGTGGGACAGCCTCAAGAGACCCAGTACTTC	CASSPVGQPQETQYF
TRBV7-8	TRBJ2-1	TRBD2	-	TGTGCCAGCAGCCCCAGCGGGACCTCGCAGTTCTTC	CASSPSGTSQFF
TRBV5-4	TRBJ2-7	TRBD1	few	TGTGCCAGCAGCTTACCATCCGGGACAGCCACCTACGAGCAGTACTTC	CASSLPSGTATYEQYF
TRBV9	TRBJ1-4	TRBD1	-	TGTGCCAGCAGCGTAGGGTCAGGGGGCCAGGGTAATGAAAAACTGTTTTTT	CASSVGSGGQGNEKLFF
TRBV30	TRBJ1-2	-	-	TGTGCCTGGAGTCCGGGGAACTATGGCTACACCTTC	CAWSPGNYGYTF
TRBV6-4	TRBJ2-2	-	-	TGTGCCAGCAGTGACCAACCGACAACCGGGGAGCTGTTTTTT	CASSDQPTTGELFF
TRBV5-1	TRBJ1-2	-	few	TGCGCCAGCAGCTCACAGGGAATGGGCTATGGCTACACCTTC	CASSSQGMGYGYTF
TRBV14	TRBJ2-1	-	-	TGTGCCAGCAGCCAAGCTGGACTTACCTACAATGAGCAGTTCTTC	CASSQAGLTYNEQFF
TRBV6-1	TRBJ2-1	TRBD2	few	TGTGCCAGCAGTGTCGGCAGCGGGAGCTACAATGAGCAGTTCTTC	CASSVGSGSYNEQFF